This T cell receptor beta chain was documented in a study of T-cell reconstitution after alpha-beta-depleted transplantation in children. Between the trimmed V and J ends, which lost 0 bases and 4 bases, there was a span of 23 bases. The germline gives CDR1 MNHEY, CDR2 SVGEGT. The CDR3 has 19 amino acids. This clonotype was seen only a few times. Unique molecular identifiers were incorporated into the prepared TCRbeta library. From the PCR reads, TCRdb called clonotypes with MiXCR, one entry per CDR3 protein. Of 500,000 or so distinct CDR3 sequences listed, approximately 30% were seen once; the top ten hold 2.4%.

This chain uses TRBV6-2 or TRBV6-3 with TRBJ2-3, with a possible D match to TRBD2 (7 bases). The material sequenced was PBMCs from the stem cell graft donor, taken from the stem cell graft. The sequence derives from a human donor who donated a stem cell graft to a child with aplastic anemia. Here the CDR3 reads CASSYSIVAGSGGSDTQYF. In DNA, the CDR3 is TGTGCCAGCAGTTACTCGATAGTAGCCGGATCGGGGGGCTCAGATACGCAGTATTTT.